The 9 T cell receptor beta chains given below trace back to one sample, sequenced in a study of CD8 T cells in ankylosing spondylitis (dated 2017 in TCRdb). Their cognate antigens are unknown. Libraries came from 5' RACE. This sample was sequenced with an Illumina HiSeq 2500. The public reads were quality trimmed at Q25 with fastp and then assembled into clones with MiXCR by TCRdb, keeping productive beta chains. Rows are unified per CDR3 protein, each entry keeping the most common DNA and genes. A total of fewer than 550,000 distinct CDR3 sequences appear in this sample, less than 6% of them only once. The ten largest make up around 3.5% of the sample. What the authors observed across the whole study: Blood from ankylosing spondylitis patients appeared to be characterized by a TCR beta motif composed of under ten highly homologous amino acid variants.

The specimen was blood, either unsorted or a sorted T cell fraction (not recorded which). Receptor source: a male donor with ankylosing spondylitis.

In its sample, this clonotype was seen a few times. The CDR3 DNA reads as TGTGCCACCAGTGATTTGCTGAGTCCCACCGGCACAGATACGCAGTATTTT. Amino acid sequence: CATSDLLSPTGTDTQYF. V gene TRBV24-1 combines with J gene TRBJ2-3; D gene ambiguous. CDR3 length: 17 residues. V dropped 0 bases and J dropped 1 base, with 13 bases sitting between them. The V gene's germline CDR1 is KGHDR and CDR2 SFDVKD.

This clonotype was found many times. The rearrangement joins TRBV5-1 to TRBJ1-1; D is uncertain. CDR1 is SGHRS and CDR2 is YFSETQ in the germline V gene. The length of the CDR3 is 13 residues. Trimming stripped 4 bases from V and 8 bases from J, with 15 bases between. CDR3 bases: TGCGCCAGCAGCCCCGACCGGGAGATAGAAGCTTTCTTT. This codes for CASSPDREIEAFF. The complete variable domain, with remaining parts taken from reference TRBV5-1 and TRBJ1-1, reads KAGVTQTPRYLIKTRGQQVTLSCSPISGHRSVSWYQQTPGQGLQFLFEYFSETQRNKGNFPGRFSGRQFSNSRSEMNVSTLELGDSALYLCASSPDREIEAFFGQGTRLTVV.

This clonotype was counted ten times or more. Here the CDR3 reads CASRKLDRRELGTEAFF. Here the CDR3 DNA reads TGTGCCAGCAGAAAACTCGACAGGCGGGAGTTGGGAACTGAAGCTTTCTTT. V is TRBV25-1 and J is TRBJ1-1, with D possibly matching TRBD1 (6 bases). Germline-derived CDR1 and CDR2 are MGHDK and SYGVNS. V was pared by 6 bases and J by 5 bases, with 25 bases between. The CDR3 consists of 17 residues. The entire variable domain, with the rest obtained from reference TRBV25-1 and TRBJ1-1, is as follows: EADIYQTPRYLVIGTGKKITLECSQTMGHDKMYWYQQDPGMELHLIHYSYGVNSTEKGDLSSESTVSRIRTEHFPLTLESARPSHTSQYLCASRKLDRRELGTEAFFGQGTRLTVV.

This clonotype was counted many times. The chain joins TRBV11-2 to TRBJ2-3, with D unresolved. The length of the CDR3 is 13 residues. V gave up 5 bases and J gave up 7 bases, with 13 bases separating them. Germline-derived CDR1 and CDR2 are SGHAT and FQNNGV. This chain's CDR3 is CASSLGWLYTQYF. CDR3 DNA: TGTGCCAGCAGCCTCGGTTGGTTATATACGCAGTATTTT.

This clonotype has at least ten counts. V and J are TRBV5-5 and TRBJ2-7; D gene uncertain. Looked up from germline, CDR1 is SGHKS and CDR2 is YYEKEE (reference sequence). The CDR3 runs 14 residues. V was clipped by 3 bases and J by 2 bases, with 12 bases between them. The CDR3 spells CASSSTPDPYEQYF. CDR3 coding DNA: TGTGCCAGCAGCTCGACCCCGGACCCCTACGAGCAGTACTTC. Full variable domain (missing parts from reference TRBV5-5 and TRBJ2-7): DAGVTQSPTHLIKTRGQQVTLRCSPISGHKSVSWYQQVLGQGPQFIFQYYEKEERGRGNFPDRFSARQFPNYSSELNVNALLLGDSALYLCASSSTPDPYEQYFGPGTRLTVT.

This clonotype came up many times. This chain links TRBV12-3 or TRBV12-4 with TRBJ1-2; no clear D. The length of the CDR3 is 13 residues. V was pared by 5 bases and J by 2 bases, with 9 bases between. CDR3 DNA: TGTGCCAGCAGTCCCATCAGAAACTATGGCTACACCTTC. This sequence encodes CASSPIRNYGYTF.

This chain joins TRBV20-1 and TRBJ2-7; D perhaps matches TRBD2 (5 bases). Germline CDR1 reads DFQATT; CDR2 reads SNEGSKA (reference sequence). The CDR3 runs to 12 residues. Trimming removed 3 bases from V and 6 bases from J, with 12 bases in between. The CDR3 coding sequence is TGCAGTGCTAGTTCCCGGGGTCTCGAGCAGTACTTC. This encodes CSASSRGLEQYF.

Ten or more counts support this clonotype. The V call is TRBV5-1, the J call TRBJ1-6; D gene ambiguous. Germline lookup yields CDR1 SGHRS and CDR2 YFSETQ. Trimming took off 4 bases at V and 10 bases at J, with 15 bases between the two ends. The CDR3 is 14 residues long. CDR3 loop: CASSPVGFNSPLHF. The CDR3 DNA reads TGCGCCAGCAGCCCGGTAGGGTTTAACTCACCCCTCCACTTT. The full variable domain, its missing parts supplied by reference TRBV5-1 and TRBJ1-6, is KAGVTQTPRYLIKTRGQQVTLSCSPISGHRSVSWYQQTPGQGLQFLFEYFSETQRNKGNFPGRFSGRQFSNSRSEMNVSTLELGDSALYLCASSPVGFNSPLHFGNGTRLTVT.

This clonotype has ten or more counts. The chain is built from TRBV18 and TRBJ2-1; D gene uncertain. Trimming took 3 bases from V and 2 from J, leaving 8 bases between them. This CDR3 has 14 residues. The germline CDR1 and CDR2 sequences are KGHSH and LQKENI. CDR3 sequence: CASSPPVAYNEQFF. CDR3 sequence (DNA): TGTGCCAGCTCACCCCCGGTAGCCTACAATGAGCAGTTCTTC.